This T cell receptor beta chain was observed in a study of molecular identifiers for immune sequencing clone quantification (dated by TCRdb to 2016 to 2018). For context, the study as a whole: In a replicate experiment, RNA from around 20,000 or 100,000 naive CD8 T cells was split into five aliquots, four of which were sequenced. This methods study used CD8 T cells to benchmark TCR RNA copy counting and molecular-identifier clustering-based TCR repertoire sequencing (MIDCIRS). What the study reported, not specific to this receptor: Even against a background of around 900,000 naive CD8 T cells, spiked-in Jurkat TCR RNA amounting to a single cell's worth was reported to be detectable. In CMV-specific effector cells, over 98% of molecules were held by clones above 20 RNA copies, whereas under 1% of molecules were held by such clones in naive cells. When barcode sub-clustering was not used, chimeric consensus sequences inflated TCR diversity, with chimeras reaching as high as 47%. Modeling estimated 2.5 to 3.5 recovered TCR RNA copies per cell, compared with about 9.8 by digital PCR, which implies 30% to 35% capture efficiency. The sizes of highly expanded clones could end up underestimated when identical TCR molecules share a barcode. The naive libraries included spiked-in Jurkat TCR RNA (fewer than eleven copies' worth), and this Jurkat TCR RNA is not part of the donor repertoire.

After removal of 0 bases from V and 8 bases from J, the junction retains 3 bases not matched to a gene. Counted from cysteine to phenylalanine, this CDR3 has 12 amino acids. The DNA shown is the 36-base CDR3, in frame from base 1. The germline V gene (reference sequence) provides CDR1 DFQATT and CDR2 SNEGSKA. Library method: PCR. Sequencing was carried out with an Illumina HiSeq 4000. Bulk TCR libraries were made following a previously described method, with the TCR primers given in Table S5. Purification of total RNA was performed with the Qiagen AllPrep DNA/RNA kit. Reads from multiple sequencing runs of the same library were pooled before analysis. As for the authors' bioinformatics: Reads were retained only if an exact TCR constant sequence was present, and the retained reads were trimmed to 150 nt and grouped according to their 12-nt molecular barcodes. Reads inside each barcode group were sub-clustered using a 15% Levenshtein threshold, and a quality-weighted consensus sequence was constructed for each RNA molecule. Non-functional sequences were discarded, and so were lower-count sequences lying one edit away from another sequence. Barcode sub-clusters with fewer than 20% of the maximum read count were removed, based on fitting two negative binomial distributions. TCRdb cleaned the public reads at Q25 with fastp, built clones with MiXCR and kept in-frame beta chains. Rows merge per CDR3 protein into single entries with the most common DNA and genes. The V and J calls were determined by TCRdb, not by the authors. Across this sample there are 460,000 or so distinct CDR3 sequences, with over 20% seen only once. The ten largest account for 0.7% to 0.95% of the sample.

Libraries of naive CD8 T cells were built from approximately 20,000 to 1,000,000 sorted cells, with 10%, 30% or 50% of the purified RNA used. Naive CD8 T cells were FACS-sorted as CD8+CD4-CCR7+CD45RA+ on a BD FACSAria II into RLT Plus buffer. Detection sensitivity was tested by spiking Jurkat RNA equal to approximately 9 TCR copies' worth into samples containing 20,000-1,000,000 naive CD8 T cells. CD8 T cells were enriched using RosetteSep CD8+ T Cell Enrichment Cocktail and Ficoll-Paque, and the enriched cells then underwent ACK red cell lysis. This clonotype came up a few times. The target of this receptor is not known. No much larger clone is present one base from it, and per-base qualities are unavailable.

The sequence was collected from a human donor in good health. Some libraries in this study had Jurkat cell RNA spiked in. The rearranged chain carries TRBV20-1 and TRBJ1-2, with 7 central nucleotides matching TRBD1. Source material: naive CD8+ T cells from blood, with Jurkat cell RNA spiked in. This specimen's cell subset or site label, interpreted: FACS-sorted CD8+CD4-CCR7+CD45RA+ naive T cells. The CDR3 has the sequence CSARDRGGGYTF. The DNA sequence follows: TGCAGTGCTAGAGACAGGGGGGGCGGCTACACCTTC.